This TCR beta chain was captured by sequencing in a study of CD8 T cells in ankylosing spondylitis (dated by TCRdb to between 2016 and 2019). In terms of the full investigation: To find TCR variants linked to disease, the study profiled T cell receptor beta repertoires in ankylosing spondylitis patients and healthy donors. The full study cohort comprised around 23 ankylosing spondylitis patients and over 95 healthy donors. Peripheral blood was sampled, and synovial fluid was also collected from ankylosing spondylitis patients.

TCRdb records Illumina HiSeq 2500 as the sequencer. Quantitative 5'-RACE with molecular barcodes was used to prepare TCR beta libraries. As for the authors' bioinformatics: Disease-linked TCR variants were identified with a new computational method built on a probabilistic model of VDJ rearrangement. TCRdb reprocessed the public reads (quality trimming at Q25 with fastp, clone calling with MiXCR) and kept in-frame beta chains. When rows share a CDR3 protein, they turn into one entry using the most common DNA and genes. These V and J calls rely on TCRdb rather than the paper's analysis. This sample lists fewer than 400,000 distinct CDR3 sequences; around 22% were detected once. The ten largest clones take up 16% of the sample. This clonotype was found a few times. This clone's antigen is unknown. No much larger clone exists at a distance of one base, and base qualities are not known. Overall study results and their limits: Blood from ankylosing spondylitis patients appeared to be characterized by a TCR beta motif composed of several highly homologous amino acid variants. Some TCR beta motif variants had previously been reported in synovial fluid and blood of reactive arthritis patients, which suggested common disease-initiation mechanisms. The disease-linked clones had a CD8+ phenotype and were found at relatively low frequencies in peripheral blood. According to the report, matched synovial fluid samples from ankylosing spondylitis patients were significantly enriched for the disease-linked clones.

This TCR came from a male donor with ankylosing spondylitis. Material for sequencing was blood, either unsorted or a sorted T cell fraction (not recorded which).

The bases are TGTGCCAGCAGCCAAGATATGGCGGTAAAAAACATTCAGTACTTC. This translates into CASSQDMAVKNIQYF. Rearrangement joined TRBV3-1 to TRBJ2-4, with the D gene too uncertain to name. The CDR3 covers 15 residues, taking in both the cysteine and the phenylalanine. The read is trimmed to its CDR3 DNA, 45 bases read in frame from base 1. V sheds 0 bases and J sheds 4 bases, leaving 10 bases between their ends. Based on the germline V gene (reference sequence), the CDR1 and CDR2 sequences are LGHDT and YNNKEL.